The source of this TCR beta chain is a study of Ad26.COV2.S vaccination and SARS-CoV-2 variants. Germline V gene lookup returns CDR1 ENHRY and CDR2 SYGVKD. The V end lost 0 bases, the J end lost 6 bases, and 10 bases lay between the germline ends. The CDR3 is 14 amino acids. The sample's treatment: some 19 received Ad26.COV2.S at low or high dose, single or two shots; about five received placebo; per-sample allocation not given. Collection of the samples took place on day 63 after the first injection of vaccine or placebo. Wuhan-strain SARS-CoV-2 spike was expressed by the Ad26 vector that made up the vaccine. Clones were sequenced by immunoSEQ multiplex PCR, and TCRdb holds only the in-frame ones, with some missing. Altogether roughly 700,000 clones are present, 89% being singletons, with the ten largest covering roughly 1.5%.

The V and J genes are TRBV10-3 and TRBJ2-3; D uncertain. Sequenced here: peripheral blood, sampled in a trial of Ad26.COV2.S vaccine versus placebo. The sequence derives from a person between 18 and 59 years old who received the Ad26.COV2.S COVID-19 vaccine or a placebo. CDR3 DNA: TGTGCCATCAGTGAGTCGGAAGGATGGGATACGCAGTATTTT. Translating it yields CAISESEGWDTQYF.